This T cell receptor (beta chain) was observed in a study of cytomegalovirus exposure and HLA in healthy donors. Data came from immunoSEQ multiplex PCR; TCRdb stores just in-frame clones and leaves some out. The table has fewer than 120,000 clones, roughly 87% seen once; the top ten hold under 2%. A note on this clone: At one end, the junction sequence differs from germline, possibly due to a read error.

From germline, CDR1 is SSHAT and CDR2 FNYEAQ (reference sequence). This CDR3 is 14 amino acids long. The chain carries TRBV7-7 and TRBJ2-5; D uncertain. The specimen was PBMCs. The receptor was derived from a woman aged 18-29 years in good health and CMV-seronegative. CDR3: CASSLVEVQETQYF. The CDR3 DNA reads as TGTGCTAGCAGCTTAGTTGAGGTCCAAGAGACCCAGTACTTC.